A selection of T cell receptor beta chains follows, all from one sample in a study of T cell responses to AZD1222 COVID-19 vaccine. Sequencing was performed with immunoSEQ multiplex PCR; in TCRdb, only in-frame clones are kept and a portion is missing. The table lists about 110,000 clones, roughly 89% of them singletons. This specimen consisted of peripheral blood, obtained on day 0 of MenACWY control vaccination. Receptors originate from an adult in good health. CDR3s include the opening cysteine and the closing phenylalanine or tryptophan. The order of the fields is clone size, V gene, J gene, D gene, CDR3 protein, CDR3 DNA. The D gene is left open where the match is weak. Part of the rows lack a size; the others show once, few, many or a class for expanded clones.

size: .; V: TRBV5-1; J: TRBJ1-1; D: .; CDR3: CASSRTQGSNTEAFF; DNA: TGCGCCAGCAGCCGAACCCAGGGCTCGAACACTGAAGCTTTCTTT
size: .; V: TRBV10-1; J: TRBJ2-1; D: TRBD1; CDR3: CASSEHSPGQGLGEQFF; DNA: TGCGCCAGCAGTGAGCATAGTCCGGGACAGGGCTTGGGTGAGCAGTTCTTC
size: .; V: TRBV6-5; J: TRBJ1-6; D: TRBD1; CDR3: CASSRTGANSPLHF; DNA: TGTGCCAGCAGCAGGACAGGTGCCAATTCACCCCTCCACTTT
size: .; V: TRBV7-2; J: TRBJ2-1; D: .; CDR3: CASRNGEVEQFF; DNA: TGTGCCAGCAGGAACGGGGAGGTTGAGCAGTTCTTC
size: .; V: TRBV19; J: TRBJ1-2; D: TRBD1; CDR3: CASSMPGQGAYGYTF; DNA: TGTGCCAGTAGTATGCCGGGACAGGGGGCCTATGGCTACACCTTC
size: .; V: TRBV19; J: TRBJ1-6; D: TRBD1; CDR3: CASSIVGTADSPLHF; DNA: TGTGCCAGTAGTATAGTAGGGACAGCAGATTCACCCCTCCACTTT
size: .; V: TRBV18; J: TRBJ1-1; D: .; CDR3: CASSTGNTEAFF; DNA: TGTGCCAGCTCGACGGGGAACACTGAAGCTTTCTTT
size: .; V: TRBV7-8; J: TRBJ1-5; D: TRBD1; CDR3: CASSLKQGAGNQPQHF; DNA: TGTGCCAGCAGCTTGAAACAGGGGGCTGGCAATCAGCCCCAGCATTTT
size: .; V: TRBV6-1; J: TRBJ2-7; D: TRBD1; CDR3: CASSEATGGRPDEQYF; DNA: TGTGCCAGCAGTGAAGCGACAGGGGGCCGACCGGACGAGCAGTACTTC
size: .; V: TRBV11-1; J: TRBJ2-4; D: TRBD1; CDR3: CASSLQGARNIQYF; DNA: TGTGCCAGCAGCTTACAGGGGGCGAGAAACATTCAGTACTTC
size: once; V: TRBV6-5; J: TRBJ1-4; D: TRBD1; CDR3: CASSPWTGGGKLFF; DNA: TGTGCCAGCAGCCCGTGGACAGGGGGCGGAAAACTGTTTTTT
size: .; V: TRBV19; J: TRBJ2-7; D: .; CDR3: CASSTQFEKRVYEQYF; DNA: TGTGCCAGTAGTACGCAGTTTGAGAAGAGAGTCTACGAGCAGTACTTC
size: few; V: TRBV14; J: TRBJ1-2; D: .; CDR3: CASSQGHNYGYTF; DNA: TGTGCCAGCAGCCAAGGGCATAACTATGGCTACACCTTC
size: .; V: TRBV6-5; J: TRBJ2-3; D: .; CDR3: CASASRGAPTDTQYF; DNA: TGTGCCAGCGCCTCACGGGGGGCTCCCACAGATACGCAGTATTTT
size: .; V: TRBV6-1; J: TRBJ2-7; D: TRBD1; CDR3: CASSEAGTANEQYF; DNA: TGTGCCAGCAGTGAAGCCGGGACAGCCAACGAGCAGTACTTC
size: .; V: TRBV30; J: TRBJ1-2; D: .; CDR3: CAWSDRAGYTF; DNA: TGTGCCTGGAGTGACAGGGCTGGCTACACCTTC
size: many; V: TRBV5-1; J: TRBJ1-2; D: .; CDR3: CASSLEPARHGYTF; DNA: TGCGCCAGCAGCTTGGAGCCAGCTAGGCATGGCTACACCTTC
size: .; V: TRBV6-6; J: TRBJ1-1; D: .; CDR3: CASTGLYLAAEAFF; DNA: TGTGCCAGCACCGGGCTGTACCTAGCCGCTGAAGCTTTCTTT
size: few; V: TRBV19; J: TRBJ1-3; D: .; CDR3: CASTWGWGAPGNTIYF; DNA: TGTGCCAGTACCTGGGGCTGGGGAGCTCCTGGAAACACCATATATTTT
size: .; V: TRBV29-1; J: TRBJ1-2; D: .; CDR3: CSVVDGYTF; DNA: TGCAGCGTTGTCGATGGCTACACCTTC
size: once; V: TRBV27; J: TRBJ2-7; D: .; CDR3: CASTPGGSYEQYF; DNA: TGTGCCAGCACCCCAGGAGGTTCCTACGAGCAGTACTTC
size: .; V: TRBV10-2; J: TRBJ2-7; D: TRBD1; CDR3: CASTDQGACEQYF; DNA: TGCGCCAGCACCGATCAGGGGGCTTGCGAGCAGTACTTC
size: .; V: TRBV7-9; J: TRBJ2-7; D: TRBD1; CDR3: CASSPIPGQGPNEQYF; DNA: TGTGCCAGCAGCCCGATACCGGGACAGGGTCCCAACGAGCAGTACTTC
size: .; V: TRBV19; J: TRBJ1-1; D: .; CDR3: CASKVDSLLNTEAFF; DNA: TGTGCCAGTAAGGTCGACAGCCTTTTGAACACTGAAGCTTTCTTT
size: .; V: TRBV12-3/TRBV12-4; J: TRBJ1-6; D: TRBD1; CDR3: CASRGQGSSPLHF; DNA: TGTGCCAGCAGGGGACAGGGGAGTTCACCCCTCCACTTT
size: .; V: TRBV5-1; J: TRBJ2-7; D: .; CDR3: CASSLLPKYEQYF; DNA: TGCGCCAGCAGCTTGTTACCCAAATACGAGCAGTACTTC
size: .; V: TRBV7-6; J: TRBJ2-1; D: TRBD2; CDR3: CASRRLAGSNNEQFF; DNA: TGTGCCAGCAGGAGACTAGCGGGGAGTAACAATGAGCAGTTCTTC
size: once; V: TRBV3-1/TRBV3-2; J: TRBJ2-7; D: .; CDR3: CASSQEWEGDEQYF; DNA: TGTGCCAGCAGCCAAGAGTGGGAAGGGGACGAGCAGTACTTC
size: .; V: TRBV6-5; J: TRBJ2-1; D: .; CDR3: CASTVRGGPDNEQFF; DNA: TGTGCCAGCACCGTACGAGGAGGACCCGACAATGAGCAGTTCTTC
size: .; V: TRBV10-2; J: TRBJ2-4; D: TRBD2; CDR3: CASSEGGGRAKNIQYF; DNA: TGCGCCAGCAGTGAGGGCGGGGGGAGAGCCAAAAACATTCAGTACTTC
size: .; V: TRBV14; J: TRBJ1-5; D: .; CDR3: CASSQREGNQPQHF; DNA: TGTGCCAGCAGCCAACGAGAGGGGAATCAGCCCCAGCATTTT
size: .; V: TRBV29-1; J: TRBJ1-2; D: .; CDR3: CSVGPAGEGGYTF; DNA: TGCAGCGTTGGCCCGGCGGGGGAAGGTGGCTACACCTTC
size: .; V: TRBV6-2/TRBV6-3; J: TRBJ2-3; D: .; CDR3: CASSYGGGLGDTQYF; DNA: TGTGCCAGCAGTTACGGGGGGGGGCTCGGAGATACGCAGTATTTT
size: .; V: TRBV11-2; J: TRBJ2-3; D: TRBD2; CDR3: CASSLDKTSWNTQYF; DNA: TGTGCCAGCAGCTTAGACAAGACTAGCTGGAATACGCAGTATTTT
size: .; V: TRBV10-2; J: TRBJ2-1; D: TRBD1; CDR3: CASSESRSGQGAREQFF; DNA: TGCGCCAGCAGTGAGTCCCGTTCCGGACAGGGGGCCCGGGAGCAGTTCTTC
size: few; V: TRBV3-1/TRBV3-2; J: TRBJ2-4; D: .; CDR3: CASSQGVNLVGAKNIQYF; DNA: TGTGCCAGCAGCCAAGGTGTAAACCTAGTTGGAGCCAAAAACATTCAGTACTTC
size: .; V: TRBV11-2; J: TRBJ2-3; D: TRBD1; CDR3: CASSLRDRDTDTQYF; DNA: TGTGCCAGCAGCCTGAGGGACAGGGATACAGATACGCAGTATTTT
size: few; V: TRBV30; J: TRBJ1-5; D: .; CDR3: CAWSVSLGYSYSNQPQHF; DNA: TGTGCCTGGAGTGTAAGTTTGGGGTACTCGTATAGCAATCAGCCCCAGCATTTT
size: .; V: TRBV7-9; J: TRBJ1-1; D: .; CDR3: CASSLGQGSEAFF; DNA: TGTGCCAGCAGCTTAGGGCAGGGATCTGAAGCTTTCTTT
size: .; V: TRBV29-1; J: TRBJ1-1; D: TRBD1; CDR3: CSAEGQANTEAFF; DNA: TGCAGCGCGGAGGGACAGGCCAACACTGAAGCTTTCTTT
size: .; V: TRBV4-1; J: TRBJ2-2; D: .; CDR3: CASSKGFFGNTGELFF; DNA: TGCGCCAGCAGCAAAGGGTTTTTTGGGAACACCGGGGAGCTGTTTTTT
size: .; V: TRBV29-1; J: TRBJ1-1; D: TRBD1; CDR3: CSVPGETGVNTEAFF; DNA: TGCAGCGTCCCCGGGGAAACAGGGGTGAACACTGAAGCTTTCTTT
size: few; V: TRBV5-1; J: TRBJ2-1; D: .; CDR3: CASSLRGLAGGGNEQFF; DNA: TGCGCCAGCAGCTTGAGGGGTTTGGCAGGGGGAGGAAATGAGCAGTTCTTC
size: once; V: TRBV6-6; J: TRBJ2-1; D: TRBD1; CDR3: CASSSRQGFIGEQFF; DNA: TGTGCCAGCAGTAGCCGACAGGGCTTCATCGGTGAGCAGTTCTTC
size: .; V: TRBV14; J: TRBJ2-7; D: TRBD1; CDR3: CASSPGQGAYEQYF; DNA: TGTGCCAGCAGCCCAGGACAGGGAGCCTACGAGCAGTACTTC
size: .; V: TRBV27; J: TRBJ2-7; D: .; CDR3: CASSLSFQDSYEQYF; DNA: TGTGCCAGCAGTTTATCCTTCCAGGACTCCTACGAGCAGTACTTC
size: .; V: TRBV10-3; J: TRBJ1-4; D: .; CDR3: CAISDRAGEKLFF; DNA: TGTGCCATCAGTGACAGGGCCGGCGAAAAACTGTTTTTT
size: .; V: TRBV12-3/TRBV12-4; J: TRBJ1-2; D: TRBD1; CDR3: CASRTGSTYGYTF; DNA: TGTGCCAGCAGGACAGGGTCGACCTATGGCTACACCTTC
size: .; V: TRBV19; J: TRBJ2-3; D: .; CDR3: CASSIGGGTDTQYF; DNA: TGTGCCAGTAGTATTGGCGGGGGCACAGATACGCAGTATTTT
size: once; V: TRBV11-2; J: TRBJ1-1; D: .; CDR3: CASSSTGWENTEAFF; DNA: TGTGCCAGCAGCTCAACAGGGTGGGAGAACACTGAAGCTTTCTTT
size: .; V: TRBV30; J: TRBJ2-7; D: .; CDR3: CAWSVQNDRWVPTYLSSYEQYF; DNA: TGTGCCTGGAGTGTACAGAACGACCGTTGGGTTCCCACCTATCTAAGCTCCTACGAGCAGTACTTC
size: .; V: TRBV5-1; J: TRBJ2-1; D: .; CDR3: CASSLAGVASYNEQFF; DNA: TGCGCCAGCAGCTTGGCGGGGGTGGCCAGTTACAATGAGCAGTTCTTC
size: .; V: TRBV28; J: TRBJ1-5; D: .; CDR3: CASRVGGGNQPQHF; DNA: TGTGCCAGCAGGGTTGGAGGGGGCAATCAGCCCCAGCATTTT
size: .; V: TRBV24-1; J: TRBJ1-1; D: TRBD1; CDR3: CATSDSTGTGDTEAFF; DNA: TGTGCCACCAGTGATTCTACCGGGACAGGGGACACTGAAGCTTTCTTT
size: once; V: TRBV5-1; J: TRBJ2-2; D: TRBD1; CDR3: CASRGGQGVTGELFF; DNA: TGCGCCAGCAGAGGGGGACAGGGTGTCACCGGGGAGCTGTTTTTT
size: .; V: TRBV2; J: TRBJ2-7; D: TRBD1; CDR3: CASSDSGTDSYEQYF; DNA: TGTGCCAGCAGCGATTCCGGGACAGACTCCTACGAGCAGTACTTC
size: .; V: TRBV6-5; J: TRBJ2-1; D: .; CDR3: CASQFGQGNNEQFF; DNA: TGTGCCAGCCAGTTTGGGCAGGGAAACAATGAGCAGTTCTTC
size: .; V: TRBV15; J: TRBJ2-5; D: .; CDR3: CATSRETDREETQYF; DNA: TGTGCCACCAGCAGAGAGACGGACAGAGAAGAGACCCAGTACTTC